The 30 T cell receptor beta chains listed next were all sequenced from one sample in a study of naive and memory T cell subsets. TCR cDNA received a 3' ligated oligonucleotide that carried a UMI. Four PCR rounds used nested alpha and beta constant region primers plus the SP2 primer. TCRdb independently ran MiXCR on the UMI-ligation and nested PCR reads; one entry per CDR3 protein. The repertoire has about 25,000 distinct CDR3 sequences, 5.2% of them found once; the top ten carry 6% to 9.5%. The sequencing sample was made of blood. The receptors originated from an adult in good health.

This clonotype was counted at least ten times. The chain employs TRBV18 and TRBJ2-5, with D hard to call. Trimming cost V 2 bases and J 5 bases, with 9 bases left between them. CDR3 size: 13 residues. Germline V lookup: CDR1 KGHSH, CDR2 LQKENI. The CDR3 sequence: CASSPSKGETQYF. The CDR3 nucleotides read TGTGCCAGCTCACCATCTAAGGGCGAGACCCAGTACTTC.

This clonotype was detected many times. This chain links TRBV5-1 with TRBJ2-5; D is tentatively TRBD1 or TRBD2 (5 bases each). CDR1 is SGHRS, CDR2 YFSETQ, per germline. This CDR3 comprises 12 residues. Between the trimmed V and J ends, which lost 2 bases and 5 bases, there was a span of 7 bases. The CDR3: CASSFWGETQYF. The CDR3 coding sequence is TGCGCCAGCAGCTTTTGGGGGGAGACCCAGTACTTC.

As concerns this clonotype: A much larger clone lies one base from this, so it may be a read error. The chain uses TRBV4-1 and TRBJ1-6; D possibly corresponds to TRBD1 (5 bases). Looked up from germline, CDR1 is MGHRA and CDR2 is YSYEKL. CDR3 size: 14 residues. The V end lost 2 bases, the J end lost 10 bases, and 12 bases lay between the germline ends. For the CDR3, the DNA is TGCGCCAGCAGCCAACCAGGGAGGTGGTCACCCCTCCACTTT. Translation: CASSQPGRWSPLHF.

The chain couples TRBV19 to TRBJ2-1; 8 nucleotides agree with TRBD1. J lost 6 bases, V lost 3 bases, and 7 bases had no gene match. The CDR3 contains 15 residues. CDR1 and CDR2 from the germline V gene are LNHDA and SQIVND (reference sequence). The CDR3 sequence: CASSMVPQGVNEQFF. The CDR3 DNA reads TGTGCCAGTAGTATGGTCCCACAGGGGGTCAATGAGCAGTTCTTC.

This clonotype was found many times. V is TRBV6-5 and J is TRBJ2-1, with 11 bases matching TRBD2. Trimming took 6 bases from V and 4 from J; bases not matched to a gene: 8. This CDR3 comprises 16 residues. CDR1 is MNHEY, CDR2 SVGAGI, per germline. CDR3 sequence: CASSRLGLADYNEQFF. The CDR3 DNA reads TGTGCCAGCAGCCGTCTGGGACTAGCGGATTACAATGAGCAGTTCTTC.

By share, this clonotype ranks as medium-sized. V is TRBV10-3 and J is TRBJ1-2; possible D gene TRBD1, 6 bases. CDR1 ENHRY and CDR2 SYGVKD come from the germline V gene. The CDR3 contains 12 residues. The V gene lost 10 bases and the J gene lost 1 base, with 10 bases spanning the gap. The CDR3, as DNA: TGTGCCACAGCGGACAGTAACTATGGCTACACCTTC. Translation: CATADSNYGYTF.

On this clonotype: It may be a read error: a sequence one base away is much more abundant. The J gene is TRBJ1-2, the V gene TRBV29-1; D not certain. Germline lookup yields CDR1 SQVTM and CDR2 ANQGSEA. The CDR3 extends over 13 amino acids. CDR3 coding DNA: TGCGGCGTTCCCGACGGCACTAACTATGGCTACACCTTC. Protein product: CGVPDGTNYGYTF.

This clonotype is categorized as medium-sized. The CDR3 here is CASSWTGTNEKLFF. CDR3 nucleotides: TGTGCCAGCAGCTGGACCGGAACTAATGAAAAACTGTTTTTT. The chain joins TRBV7-2 to TRBJ1-4, with D unresolved. The germline V gene has CDR1 SGHTA and CDR2 FQGNSA. V was pared by 4 bases and J by 1 base, with 7 bases between. CDR3 length equals 14 residues.

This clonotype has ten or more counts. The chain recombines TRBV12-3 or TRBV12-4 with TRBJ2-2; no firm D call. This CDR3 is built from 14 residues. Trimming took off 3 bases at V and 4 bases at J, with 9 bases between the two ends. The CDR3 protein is CASSFIRVTGELFF. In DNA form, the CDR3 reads TGTGCCAGCAGTTTTATCCGGGTCACCGGGGAGCTGTTTTTT.

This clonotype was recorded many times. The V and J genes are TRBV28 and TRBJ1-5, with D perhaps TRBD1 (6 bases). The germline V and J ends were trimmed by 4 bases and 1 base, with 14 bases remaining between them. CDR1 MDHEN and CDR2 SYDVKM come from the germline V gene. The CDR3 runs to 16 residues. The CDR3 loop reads CASSSQGRGSNQPQHF. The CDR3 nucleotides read TGTGCCAGCAGTTCTCAGGGGCGGGGGAGCAATCAGCCCCAGCATTTT.

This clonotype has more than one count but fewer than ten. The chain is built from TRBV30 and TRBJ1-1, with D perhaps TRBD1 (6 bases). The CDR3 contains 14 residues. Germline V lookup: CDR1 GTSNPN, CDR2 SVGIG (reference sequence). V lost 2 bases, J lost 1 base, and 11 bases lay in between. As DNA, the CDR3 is TGTGCCTGGAGTCTGGGGGGCGCGAACACTGAAGCTTTCTTT. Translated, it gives CAWSLGGANTEAFF.

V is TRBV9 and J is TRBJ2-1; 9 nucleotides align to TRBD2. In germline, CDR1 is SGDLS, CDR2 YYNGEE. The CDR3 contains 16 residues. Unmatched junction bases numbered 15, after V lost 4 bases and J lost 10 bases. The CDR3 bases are TGTGCCAGCAGCCCCAGACTAGCGGTCCTCGCCCGGGAGCAGTTCTTC. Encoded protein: CASSPRLAVLAREQFF.

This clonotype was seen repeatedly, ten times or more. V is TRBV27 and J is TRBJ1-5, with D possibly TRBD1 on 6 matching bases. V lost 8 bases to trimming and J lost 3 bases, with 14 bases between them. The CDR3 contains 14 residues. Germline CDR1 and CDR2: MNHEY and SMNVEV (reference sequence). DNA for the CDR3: TGTGCCAGCCGCCCAGGGGTTTCCAATCAGCCCCAGCATTTT. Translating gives CASRPGVSNQPQHF.

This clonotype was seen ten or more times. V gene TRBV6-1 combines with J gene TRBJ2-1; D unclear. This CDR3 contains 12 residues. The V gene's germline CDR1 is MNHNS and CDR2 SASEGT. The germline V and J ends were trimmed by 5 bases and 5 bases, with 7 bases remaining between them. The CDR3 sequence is CASSPADNEQFF. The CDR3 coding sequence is TGTGCCAGCAGTCCCGCCGACAATGAGCAGTTCTTC.

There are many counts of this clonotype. Written as DNA, the CDR3 is TGCAGCGTTGTAGGGAACACCGGGGAGCTGTTTTTT. Protein sequence: CSVVGNTGELFF. This chain links TRBV29-1 with TRBJ2-2; D unresolved. V was shortened by 4 bases and J by 1 base, with 4 bases between the two germline ends. The CDR3 runs 12 residues. CDR1 and CDR2 (germline): SQVTM, ANQGSEA.

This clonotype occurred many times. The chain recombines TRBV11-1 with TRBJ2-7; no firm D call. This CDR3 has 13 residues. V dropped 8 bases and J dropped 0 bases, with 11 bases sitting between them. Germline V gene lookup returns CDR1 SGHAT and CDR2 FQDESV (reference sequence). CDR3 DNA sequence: TGTGCCAGCTCGAATTTGGGCTCCTACGAGCAGTACTTC. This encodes CASSNLGSYEQYF. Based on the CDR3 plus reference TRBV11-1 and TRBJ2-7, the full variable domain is EAEVAQSPRYKITEKSQAVAFWCDPISGHATLYWYRQILGQGPELLVQFQDESVVDDSQLPKDRFSAERLKGVDSTLKIQPAELGDSAMYLCASSNLGSYEQYFGPGTRLTVT.

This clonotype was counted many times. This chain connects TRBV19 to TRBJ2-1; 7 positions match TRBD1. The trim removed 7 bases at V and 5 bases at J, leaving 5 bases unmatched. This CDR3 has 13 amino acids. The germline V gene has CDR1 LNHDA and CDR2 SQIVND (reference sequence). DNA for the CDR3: TGTGCCAGTATAGGACAGGAAAACAATGAGCAGTTCTTC. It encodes CASIGQENNEQFF.

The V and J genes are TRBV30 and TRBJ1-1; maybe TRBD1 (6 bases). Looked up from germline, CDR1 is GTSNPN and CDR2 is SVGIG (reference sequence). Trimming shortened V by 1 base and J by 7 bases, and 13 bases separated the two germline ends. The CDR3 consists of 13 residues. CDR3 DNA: TGTGCCTGGAGTGGGGGACAAAACGATGAAGCTTTCTTT. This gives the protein CAWSGGQNDEAFF.

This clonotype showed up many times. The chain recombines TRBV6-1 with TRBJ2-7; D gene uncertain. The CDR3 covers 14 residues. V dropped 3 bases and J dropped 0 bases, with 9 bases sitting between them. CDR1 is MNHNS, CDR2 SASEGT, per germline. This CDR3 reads CASSEDPGSYEQYF. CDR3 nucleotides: TGTGCCAGCAGTGAGGACCCCGGCTCCTACGAGCAGTACTTC.

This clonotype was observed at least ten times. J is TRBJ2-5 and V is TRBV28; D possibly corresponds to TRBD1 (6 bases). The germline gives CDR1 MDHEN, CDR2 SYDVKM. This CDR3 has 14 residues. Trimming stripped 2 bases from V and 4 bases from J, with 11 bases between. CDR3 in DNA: TGTGCCAGCAGTTTACCCAGGGGCGGAGAGACCCAGTACTTC. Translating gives CASSLPRGGETQYF.

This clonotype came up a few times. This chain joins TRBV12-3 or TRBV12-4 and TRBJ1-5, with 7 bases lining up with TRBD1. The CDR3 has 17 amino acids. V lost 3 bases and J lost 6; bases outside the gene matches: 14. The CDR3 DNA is TGTGCCAGCAGTTTTACCCCCGACAGGGCCGGAGGTCAGCCCCAGCATTTT. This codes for CASSFTPDRAGGQPQHF.

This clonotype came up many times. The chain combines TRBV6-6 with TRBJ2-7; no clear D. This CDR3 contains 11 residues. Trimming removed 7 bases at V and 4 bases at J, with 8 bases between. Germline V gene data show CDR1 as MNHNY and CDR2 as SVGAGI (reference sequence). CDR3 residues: CASTDGYEQYF. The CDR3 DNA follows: TGTGCCAGCACCGACGGGTACGAGCAGTACTTC.

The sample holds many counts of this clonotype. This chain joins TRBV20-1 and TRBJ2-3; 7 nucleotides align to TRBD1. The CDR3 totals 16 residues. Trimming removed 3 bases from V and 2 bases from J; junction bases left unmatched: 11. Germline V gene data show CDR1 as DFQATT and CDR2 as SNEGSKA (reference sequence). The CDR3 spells CSASALLTGDTDTQYF. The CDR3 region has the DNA TGCAGTGCTAGTGCCCTATTAACAGGGGACACAGATACGCAGTATTTT.

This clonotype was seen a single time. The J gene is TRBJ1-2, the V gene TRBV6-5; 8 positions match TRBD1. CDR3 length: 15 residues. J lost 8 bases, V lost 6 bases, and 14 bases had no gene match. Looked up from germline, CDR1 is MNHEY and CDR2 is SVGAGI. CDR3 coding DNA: TGTGCCAGCAGCCGAGGCTCACAGGGGGGCCCAGGCTACACCTTC. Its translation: CASSRGSQGGPGYTF.

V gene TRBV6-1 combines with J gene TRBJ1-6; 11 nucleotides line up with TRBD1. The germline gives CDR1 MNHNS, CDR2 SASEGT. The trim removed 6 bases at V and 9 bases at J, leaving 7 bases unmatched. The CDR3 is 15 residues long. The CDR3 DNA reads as TGTGCCAGCAGGCGGACAGGGGGCAATGGTTCACCCCTCCACTTT. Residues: CASRRTGGNGSPLHF.

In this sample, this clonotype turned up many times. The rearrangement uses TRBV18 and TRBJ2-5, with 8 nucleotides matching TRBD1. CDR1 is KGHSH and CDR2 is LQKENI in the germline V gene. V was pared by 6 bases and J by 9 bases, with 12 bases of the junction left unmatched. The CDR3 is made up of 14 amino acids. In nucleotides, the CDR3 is TGTGCCAGCTCCATGAAGATCGAACAGGGGGCCCAGTACTTC. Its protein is CASSMKIEQGAQYF.

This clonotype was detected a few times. The CDR3 nucleotides read TGTGCCAGCAGCCCGGGACAGGGGGTCTACAATGAGCAGTTCTTC. This translates into CASSPGQGVYNEQFF. This sequence joins TRBV7-9 and TRBJ2-1; 11 bases agree with TRBD1. CDR3 length: 15 amino acids. Germline V gene lookup returns CDR1 SEHNR and CDR2 FQNEAQ (reference sequence). V lost 5 bases, J lost 3 bases, and 3 bases stayed unmatched.

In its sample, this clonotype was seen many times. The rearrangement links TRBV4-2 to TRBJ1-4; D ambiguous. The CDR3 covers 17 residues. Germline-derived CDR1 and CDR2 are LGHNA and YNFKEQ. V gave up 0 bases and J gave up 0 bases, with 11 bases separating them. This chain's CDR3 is CASSQDMVLTTNEKLFF. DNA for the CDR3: TGTGCCAGCAGCCAAGATATGGTACTCACAACTAATGAAAAACTGTTTTTT.

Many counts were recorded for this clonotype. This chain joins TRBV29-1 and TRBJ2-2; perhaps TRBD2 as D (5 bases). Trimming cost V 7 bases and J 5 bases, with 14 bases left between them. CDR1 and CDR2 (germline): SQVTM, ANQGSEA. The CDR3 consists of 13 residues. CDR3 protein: CSATPTSTGELFF. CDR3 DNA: TGCAGCGCTACCCCCACTAGTACCGGGGAGCTGTTTTTT.

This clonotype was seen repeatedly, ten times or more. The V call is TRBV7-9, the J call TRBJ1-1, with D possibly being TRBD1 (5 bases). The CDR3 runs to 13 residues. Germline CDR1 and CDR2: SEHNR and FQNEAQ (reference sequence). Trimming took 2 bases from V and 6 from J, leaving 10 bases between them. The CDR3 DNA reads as TGTGCCAGCAGCTTATCAGGGAAGGCTGAAGCTTTCTTT. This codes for CASSLSGKAEAFF.